Presented here are 5 T cell receptor beta chains from one specimen sequenced in a study of blood T cell repertoires in COVID-19. The repertoire was sequenced with immunoSEQ multiplex PCR; TCRdb's copy has only in-frame clones and lacks some. The sample includes around 130,000 clones, 75% to 85% of them seen just once. The specimen was peripheral blood. These TCRs come from a man aged 50-59 years with acute or convalescent COVID-19.

The chain employs TRBV7-6 and TRBJ2-3, with a possible D match to TRBD2 (7 bases). CDR1 and CDR2 from the germline V gene are SGHVS and FNYEAQ. V was pared by 5 bases and J by 1 base, with 16 bases between. This CDR3 has 16 amino acids. Here the CDR3 DNA reads TGTGCCAGCAGCCTCATTGGGGGGGCCGGCACAGATACGCAGTATTTT. Encoded protein: CASSLIGGAGTDTQYF.

This clone was counted once. The chain carries TRBV10-3 and TRBJ1-5; 9 bases are a match to TRBD1. The CDR3 contains 16 residues. Germline trimming cut 4 bases from V and 0 bases from J; bases unmatched to any gene: 4. In germline, CDR1 is ENHRY, CDR2 SYGVKD. The CDR3 coding sequence is TGTGCCATCAGTGGGGGACAGGGTGATAGCAATCAGCCCCAGCATTTT. Protein: CAISGGQGDSNQPQHF.

This clone was counted once. The chain links TRBV5-1 to TRBJ2-5, with TRBD1 as a possible D gene (6 bases). Germline CDR1 and CDR2: SGHRS and YFSETQ. There are 14 residues in the CDR3. Trimming took 0 bases from V and 1 from J, leaving 7 bases between them. The CDR3 nucleotides are TGCGCCAGCAGCTTGGTGGACAGCCAAGAGACCCAGTACTTC. Amino acids: CASSLVDSQETQYF.

The V and J genes are TRBV30 and TRBJ2-7; tentatively, D is TRBD1 (5 bases). Trimming left V 6 bases short and J 3 bases short, with 18 bases between. Germline V gene sequence: CDR1 GTSNPN, CDR2 SVGIG (reference sequence). The CDR3 sequence is 14 residues long. The CDR3 loop reads CACNTGSGHYEQYF. DNA of the CDR3: TGTGCCTGCAATACGGGCTCCGGACACTACGAGCAGTACTTC.

The chain joins TRBV30 to TRBJ1-1, with TRBD1 identical over 9 bases. The CDR3 is made up of 14 amino acids. Trimming removed 2 bases from V and 5 bases from J; junction bases left unmatched: 6. CDR1 is GTSNPN and CDR2 is SVGIG in the germline V gene (reference sequence). CDR3 nucleotide sequence: TGTGCCTGGAGTCTAACAGGGGGCCTGACTGAAGCTTTCTTT. Protein product: CAWSLTGGLTEAFF.